This TCR beta chain emerged from a study of shared clonotypes between healthy human individuals. Over several immunoSEQ plates, each subset's genomic DNA was distributed in even portions. On sorted subsets, replicate PCRs used approximately 190 ng DNA, or tens of thousands of T cell genomes. TCRdb's table, derived via immunoSEQ multiplex PCR, lists solely in-frame clones and lacks some. Here the sample spans approximately 1.1 million clones, about 80% being singletons. Study-level results: A reduction in generation probabilities was seen for non-shared clonotypes relative to those shared by all four donors.

A note on this clone: Its matching antigen is unknown.

The V gene end was trimmed by 0 bases and the J gene end by 2 bases; junction bases not matched to a gene: 3. Per the germline V gene, CDR1 is SGHRS and CDR2 is YFSETQ. The CDR3 contains 15 residues. A split of CD4+ cells into CD45RA+ naive and CD45RA-negative memory subsets was performed. The material sequenced was memory CD4+ T cells from PBMCs. Specified subset: CD45RA-negative fraction. The sequence came from a man younger than 35 in good health. Some clones in this sample may be carry-over from other donors' samples. This rearrangement joins TRBV5-1 to TRBJ1-1, with 8 nucleotides matching TRBD1. DNA of the CDR3: TGCGCCAGCAGCTTGGCAGGGACAGGAAACACTGAAGCTTTCTTT. It translates to CASSLAGTGNTEAFF. The full variable domain, with the rest looked up from reference TRBV5-1 and TRBJ1-1, is KAGVTQTPRYLIKTRGQQVTLSCSPISGHRSVSWYQQTPGQGLQFLFEYFSETQRNKGNFPGRFSGRQFSNSRSEMNVSTLELGDSALYLCASSLAGTGNTEAFFGQGTRLTVV.